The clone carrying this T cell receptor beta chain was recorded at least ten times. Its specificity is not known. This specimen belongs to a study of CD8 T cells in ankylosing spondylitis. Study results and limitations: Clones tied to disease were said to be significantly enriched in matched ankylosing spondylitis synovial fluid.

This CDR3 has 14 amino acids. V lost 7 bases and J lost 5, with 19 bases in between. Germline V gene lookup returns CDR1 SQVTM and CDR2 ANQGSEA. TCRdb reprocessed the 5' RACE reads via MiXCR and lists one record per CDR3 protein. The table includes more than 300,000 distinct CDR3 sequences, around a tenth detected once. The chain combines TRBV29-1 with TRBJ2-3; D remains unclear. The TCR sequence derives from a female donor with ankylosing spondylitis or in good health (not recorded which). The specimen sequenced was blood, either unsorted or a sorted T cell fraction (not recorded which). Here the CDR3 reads CSASPGSSKDTQYF. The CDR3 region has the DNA TGCAGCGCCTCACCCGGGTCATCGAAAGATACGCAGTATTTT.